These 30 T cell receptor beta chains were all obtained from the same sample, sequenced in a study of shared clonotypes between healthy human individuals. The data were produced by immunoSEQ multiplex PCR, yet TCRdb's version contains in-frame clones alone and is incomplete. The table includes over 2,000,000 clones, 90% to 95% detected once. Naive-designated CD8 cells lacked CD45RO, were positively enriched for CCR7, and omitted terminally differentiated effector memory CD45RA+ cells. The specimen sequenced was naive CD8+ T cells from PBMCs. Receptor source: a man younger than 35 in good health. Some clones in this sample may be carry-over from other donors' samples.

The chain employs TRBV4-3 and TRBJ1-2, with TRBD1 as a possible D gene (5 bases). This CDR3 spans 13 amino acids. Trimming removed 3 bases from V and 4 bases from J, with 9 bases in between. Germline assignment: CDR1 LGHNA and CDR2 YSLEER. CDR3 loop: CASSHREGYGYTF. CDR3 bases: TGCGCCAGCAGCCACAGGGAAGGCTATGGCTACACCTTC.

The chain recombines TRBV28 with TRBJ2-2; 8 bases are shared with TRBD1. Germline loops: CDR1 MDHEN, CDR2 SYDVKM. CDR3 size: 16 residues. With V trimmed by 7 bases and J by 5 bases, 12 bases remained unmatched. This CDR3 reads CASIGGLDRETGELFF. CDR3 in DNA: TGTGCCAGCATTGGGGGGTTGGACAGGGAGACCGGGGAGCTGTTTTTT.

The chain combines TRBV28 with TRBJ2-1; 7 bases fit TRBD2. The CDR3 is made up of 15 amino acids. Trimming took 8 bases from V and 9 from J; bases not matched to a gene: 16. In germline, CDR1 is MDHEN, CDR2 SYDVKM. CDR3 in DNA: TGTGCCAGCTCTATCGTGGGGGGGGGATTCGTTGAGCAGTTCTTC. Translating it yields CASSIVGGGFVEQFF.

CDR3: CASSPTRATNEKLFF. CDR3 sequence (DNA): TGTGCCAGCAGTCCAACCAGGGCAACTAATGAAAAACTGTTTTTT. The chain employs TRBV7-2 and TRBJ1-4, with D tentatively TRBD1 (5 bases). The CDR3 loop spans 15 amino acids. V shed 6 bases and J shed 0 bases, with 11 bases lying between them. Germline V CDR1 and CDR2: SGHTA, FQGNSA.

The chain carries TRBV4-1 and TRBJ1-5; D gene uncertain. CDR3 size: 15 residues. Trimming stripped 0 bases from V and 5 bases from J, with 11 bases between. Per germline, CDR1 MGHRA and CDR2 YSYEKL. CDR3 sequence: CASSQDWAGYQPQHF. The CDR3 coding sequence is TGCGCCAGCAGCCAAGATTGGGCAGGTTATCAGCCCCAGCATTTT.

The genes are TRBV6-1 and TRBJ1-5; maybe TRBD1 (5 bases). Germline loops: CDR1 MNHNS, CDR2 SASEGT. Trimming stripped 1 base from V and 4 bases from J, with 14 bases between. CDR3 length: 16 amino acids. The CDR3 bases are TGTGCCAGCAGTGAAGATGGCACGGGGCGTAATCAGCCCCAGCATTTT. It yields the protein CASSEDGTGRNQPQHF.

V and J are TRBV2 and TRBJ2-7; D is undetermined. CDR3 length equals 14 residues. V was cut by 2 bases and J by 5 bases, with 13 bases left in between. Germline V lookup: CDR1 SNHLY, CDR2 FYNNEI. This CDR3 is CASSEQGPINEQYF. The DNA of the CDR3 is TGTGCCAGCAGTGAACAAGGCCCCATCAACGAGCAGTACTTC. Variable domain in full (rest from reference TRBV2 and TRBJ2-7): EPEVTQTPSHQVTQMGQEVILRCVPISNHLYFYWYRQILGQKVEFLVSFYNNEISEKSEIFDDQFSVERPDGSNFTLKIRSTKLEDSAMYFCASSEQGPINEQYFGPGTRLTVT.

The chain joins TRBV27 to TRBJ2-3; 10 bases match TRBD2. This CDR3 region has 13 residues. CDR1 is MNHEY, CDR2 SMNVEV, per germline (reference sequence). The CDR3 sequence: CATVAGGGNTQYF. DNA of the CDR3: TGTGCAACAGTAGCGGGAGGAGGGAATACGCAGTATTTT.

This chain uses TRBV4-3 with TRBJ2-3, with a possible D match to TRBD2 (6 bases). Trimming shortened V by 2 bases and J by 0 bases, and 12 bases separated the two germline ends. The CDR3 runs 16 residues. Germline-derived CDR1 and CDR2 are LGHNA and YSLEER. This CDR3 is CASSQILAPSTDTQYF. Here the CDR3 DNA reads TGCGCCAGCAGCCAAATCCTAGCGCCTAGCACAGATACGCAGTATTTT.

The genes are TRBV5-4 and TRBJ2-1, with D perhaps matching TRBD1 or TRBD2 (5 bases each). V lost 4 bases and J 7 bases, leaving 12 bases between the germline ends. The V gene's germline CDR1 is SGHNT and CDR2 YYREEE (reference sequence). CDR3 length equals 13 residues. This CDR3 is CASSPRGGNEQFF. The CDR3 nucleotides read TGTGCCAGCAGCCCGAGGGGTGGGAATGAGCAGTTCTTC.

The genes are TRBV2 and TRBJ2-7, with 10 bases fitting TRBD1. CDR3 size: 15 residues. Trimming removed 6 bases from V and 3 bases from J; junction bases left unmatched: 8. Germline CDR1 and CDR2: SNHLY and FYNNEI. This chain's CDR3 is CASRGTGAAHYEQYF. The CDR3 DNA reads TGTGCCAGCAGAGGGACAGGGGCAGCCCACTACGAGCAGTACTTC.

The sample holds one count of this clone. The chain couples TRBV6-1 to TRBJ2-5, with D possibly being TRBD1 (6 bases). Germline CDR1 and CDR2: MNHNS and SASEGT. This CDR3 has 14 residues. V gave up 5 bases and J gave up 1 base, with 11 bases separating them. The CDR3 DNA is TGTGCCAGCAGTCGTACAGGGTTCCAAGAGACCCAGTACTTC. It specifies CASSRTGFQETQYF.

The gene calls are TRBV27 and TRBJ2-7; no definite D call. The V gene's germline CDR1 is MNHEY and CDR2 SMNVEV (reference sequence). The ends were cut back, 0 bases at V and 7 bases at J, with 16 bases in the middle. CDR3 length: 15 residues. In nucleotides, the CDR3 is TGTGCCAGCAGTTTATCAGCCGGCGCCCTCGGGGAGCAGTACTTC. Translated, it gives CASSLSAGALGEQYF.

The chain employs TRBV28 and TRBJ2-5; TRBD2 matches at 10 bases. V lost 2 bases to trimming and J lost 3 bases; unmatched junction nucleotides: 0. The CDR3 consists of 14 residues. In germline, CDR1 is MDHEN, CDR2 SYDVKM. The CDR3: CASSLTSGKETQYF. The CDR3 coding sequence is TGTGCCAGCAGTTTAACTAGCGGGAAAGAGACCCAGTACTTC.

The V gene is TRBV7-9, the J gene TRBJ1-2, with no clear D. The CDR3 extends over 19 amino acids. The V gene lost 3 bases and the J gene lost 2 bases, with 25 bases spanning the gap. From germline, CDR1 is SEHNR and CDR2 FQNEAQ (reference sequence). The CDR3 protein is CASSFYGIGALNGNYGYTF. The CDR3, as DNA: TGTGCCAGCAGCTTCTACGGGATTGGCGCCCTAAATGGGAACTATGGCTACACCTTC.

The V call is TRBV9, the J call TRBJ2-7, with 12 bases fitting TRBD1. Trimming at V came to 3 bases and at J to 5 bases, leaving 6 bases not matched to a gene. Per the germline V gene, CDR1 is SGDLS and CDR2 is YYNGEE. The CDR3 runs 15 residues. CDR3: CASSGGDRGPNEQYF. Here the CDR3 DNA reads TGTGCCAGCAGCGGAGGGGACAGGGGGCCAAACGAGCAGTACTTC.

The table lists this clone with a count of one. J is TRBJ2-7 and V is TRBV4-1; TRBD2 agrees at 9 bases. CDR3 size: 15 residues. The germline gives CDR1 MGHRA, CDR2 YSYEKL. Trimming cost V 5 bases and J 6 bases; bases outside gene matches: 11. The CDR3 DNA is TGCGCCAGCAGCGCCAACTGGGCGGGAGGGCTCGAGCAGTACTTC. Its protein product is CASSANWAGGLEQYF.

This chain uses TRBV7-8 with TRBJ2-6, with TRBD2 matching 7 bases. The CDR3 consists of 17 residues. The germline V gene encodes CDR1 SGHVS and CDR2 FQNEAQ. J gave up 2 bases and V 1 base, and 5 bases lay outside the gene matches. In DNA form, the CDR3 reads TGTGCCAGCAGCTTAGTTGCGGGAGAAGCTGGGGCCAACGTCCTGACTTTC. Its translation is CASSLVAGEAGANVLTF.

With regard to this clone: The sample carries other DNA sequences with the same CDR3. This rearrangement joins TRBV7-9 to TRBJ2-7; D is undetermined. The V gene's germline CDR1 is SEHNR and CDR2 FQNEAQ (reference sequence). There are 13 residues in the CDR3. Trimming left V 3 bases short and J 4 bases short, with 10 bases between. The CDR3 sequence: CASSFGPTYEQYF. The CDR3 DNA reads TGTGCCAGCAGCTTTGGTCCAACTTACGAGCAGTACTTC.

The V gene is TRBV6-5, the J gene TRBJ2-1; the match to TRBD2 covers 8 bases. The CDR3 covers 16 residues. J lost 2 bases, V lost 2 bases, and 5 bases had no gene match. CDR1 and CDR2 (germline): MNHEY, SVGAGI. The CDR3 nucleotides are TGTGCCAGCAGTTACGTAGCGGGGTTAACCTACAATGAGCAGTTCTTC. Translation gives CASSYVAGLTYNEQFF.

The chain employs TRBV9 and TRBJ2-7; maybe TRBD2 (5 bases). The CDR3 has 15 residues. Germline CDR1 SGDLS, CDR2 YYNGEE. V dropped 0 bases and J dropped 2 bases, with 12 bases sitting between them. The CDR3 loop reads CASSVAAGDTYEQYF. DNA for the CDR3: TGTGCCAGCAGCGTAGCGGCGGGTGATACCTACGAGCAGTACTTC.

The chain combines TRBV28 with TRBJ1-5, with no clear D. V was pared by 6 bases and J by 0 bases, with 9 bases between. Germline CDR1 reads MDHEN; CDR2 reads SYDVKM. The CDR3 totals 14 residues. The CDR3 DNA sequence: TGTGCCAGCAGGCCACGGGTTAGCAATCAGCCCCAGCATTTT. Protein sequence: CASRPRVSNQPQHF.

The genes are TRBV6-5 and TRBJ1-4; the D is unclear. CDR3 length: 14 residues. Looked up from germline, CDR1 is MNHEY and CDR2 is SVGAGI. V lost 2 bases and J lost 7, with 11 bases in between. In DNA form, the CDR3 reads TGTGCCAGCAGTTACGCCGAGGGTGGTGAAAAACTGTTTTTT. It is translated as CASSYAEGGEKLFF.

The chain is built from TRBV28 and TRBJ2-1; D may be TRBD2 (6 bases). The germline gives CDR1 MDHEN, CDR2 SYDVKM. V was pared by 8 bases and J by 6 bases, with 20 bases between. The CDR3 loop spans 15 amino acids. CDR3 amino acids: CASSEMTGVVNEQFF. CDR3 DNA: TGTGCCAGCTCCGAGATGACGGGGGTGGTCAATGAGCAGTTCTTC.

V and J are TRBV19 and TRBJ1-2, with 9 bases fitting TRBD1. The CDR3 runs to 18 residues. From germline, CDR1 is LNHDA and CDR2 SQIVND (reference sequence). The ends lost 3 bases at V and 4 bases at J; junction bases unmatched: 15. The DNA of the CDR3 is TGTGCCAGTAGTATTGGTTTAACGGGGACAGGGCTATTCTATGGCTACACCTTC. Protein: CASSIGLTGTGLFYGYTF.

The V call is TRBV27, the J call TRBJ2-3; D is unresolved. V was cut by 1 base and J by 4 bases, with 9 bases left in between. Germline assignment: CDR1 MNHEY and CDR2 SMNVEV (reference sequence). This CDR3 contains 14 residues. CDR3 sequence: CASSLYPSPDTQYF. CDR3 DNA sequence: TGTGCCAGCAGTTTATACCCGTCGCCAGATACGCAGTATTTT.

CDR3 sequence reads: CASSWTGASNTGELFF. In nucleotides, the CDR3 is TGTGCCAGCAGCTGGACCGGGGCCTCGAACACCGGGGAGCTGTTTTTT. The chain recombines TRBV7-3 with TRBJ2-2, with D possibly called TRBD1 or TRBD2 (5 bases each). This CDR3 is 16 amino acids long. Germline CDR1 is SGHTA and CDR2 is FQGTGA. V shed 4 bases and J shed 0 bases, with 12 bases lying between them.

J is TRBJ1-1 and V is TRBV13; D is undetermined. V was trimmed by 4 bases and J by 4 bases, leaving 7 bases between them. The CDR3 is made up of 12 amino acids. The germline V gene has CDR1 PRHDT and CDR2 FYEKMQ (reference sequence). The CDR3 reads CASSSYRTEAFF. CDR3 DNA sequence: TGTGCCAGCAGCTCCTATCGCACTGAAGCTTTCTTT.

V and J are TRBV7-9 and TRBJ1-5; D call uncertain. The CDR3 runs 13 residues. The germline CDR1 and CDR2 sequences are SEHNR and FQNEAQ (reference sequence). Trimming removed 5 bases from V and 4 bases from J, with 9 bases in between. The CDR3 DNA follows: TGTGCCAGCAGCCCCCGAGAAAATCAGCCCCAGCATTTT. It is translated as CASSPRENQPQHF.

This rearrangement joins TRBV27 to TRBJ2-2; 15 bases match TRBD2. The germline V gene has CDR1 MNHEY and CDR2 SMNVEV (reference sequence). This CDR3 region has 18 residues. The J segment lost 2 bases and the V segment lost 4 bases, leaving 5 bases of the junction unmatched. The CDR3, as DNA: TGTGCCAGCAGTTCGGGACTAGCGGGAGGTCTAAACACCGGGGAGCTGTTTTTT. Residues: CASSSGLAGGLNTGELFF.